The clone carrying this T cell receptor (beta chain) was observed once. What it binds is unknown. The data were obtained in a study of shared clonotypes between healthy human individuals. Study-wide context: Each donor's CD4 naive and CD4 memory cells filled three plates apiece, CD8 naive two, and CD8 memory one. Study-wide points: The study generally estimated greater richness for naive than memory subsets.

TCRdb's table, derived via immunoSEQ multiplex PCR, lists solely in-frame clones and lacks some. This sample carries 600,000 to 750,000 clones, less than 95% of them seen once, and the ten largest clones take 30% to 40%. The CDR3 has 13 amino acids. The germline gives CDR1 SQVTM, CDR2 ANQGSEA. V lost 7 bases, J lost 3 bases, and 8 bases stayed unmatched. Sequencing was done on a sample of memory CD8+ T cells from PBMCs. Indicated subset: CD45RO+ cells pooled with CCR7-negative TemRA cells. This clonotype was obtained from a man aged 18 to 29 in good health. Some clones in this sample may be carry-over from other donors' samples. The chain has TRBV29-1 and TRBJ2-7; 8 bases are a match to TRBD2. CDR3: CSAGGDIGYEQYF. DNA for the CDR3: TGCAGCGCGGGGGGGGACATAGGCTACGAGCAGTACTTC.